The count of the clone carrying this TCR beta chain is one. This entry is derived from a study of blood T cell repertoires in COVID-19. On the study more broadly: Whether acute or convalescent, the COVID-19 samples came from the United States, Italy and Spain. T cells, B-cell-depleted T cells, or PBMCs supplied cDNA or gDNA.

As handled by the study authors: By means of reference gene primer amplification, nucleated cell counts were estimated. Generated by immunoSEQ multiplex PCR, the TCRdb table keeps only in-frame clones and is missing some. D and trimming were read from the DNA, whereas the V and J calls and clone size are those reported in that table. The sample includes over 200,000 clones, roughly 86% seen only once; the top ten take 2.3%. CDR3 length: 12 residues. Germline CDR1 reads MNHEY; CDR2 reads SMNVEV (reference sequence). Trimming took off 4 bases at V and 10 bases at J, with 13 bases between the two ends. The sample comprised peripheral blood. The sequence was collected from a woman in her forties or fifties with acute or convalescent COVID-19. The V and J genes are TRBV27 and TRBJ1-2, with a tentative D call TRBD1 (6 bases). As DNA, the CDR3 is TGTGCCAGCAGTTCAGGGGCCAGGACCTACACCTTC. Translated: CASSSGARTYTF.